One T cell receptor (beta chain) is described in this entry. What antigen it recognizes has not been identified. No base quality information exists; no much larger clone differs at one position. The germline V gene encodes CDR1 LNHNV and CDR2 YYDKDF (reference sequence). V was cut back by 6 bases and J by 5 bases, leaving a gap of 13 bases between them. Inclusive of the bounding cysteine and phenylalanine, the CDR3 is 13 residues long. The retained sequence is limited to the CDR3, 39 bases, with the frame set at the first base. In the prospective study, participants were about 18 to 95 years old, resided in about two dozen geographic areas of the United States, and were enrolled through a virtual design. To assign participants to cohorts, the prospective study relied on clinical history that participants themselves reported in a screening survey and a study questionnaire. Recovered participants in ImmuneRACE Cohort 3 were defined by two consecutive negative NP/OP PCR tests, clearance by a healthcare professional, or resolution of symptoms. Mobile phlebotomists in the prospective study collected whole blood, serum and a nasopharyngeal or oropharyngeal swab from every participant. Participants in the prospective study had the option to provide additional blood draws and questionnaires over a 2-month period. Before DNA extraction, prospective study blood samples were shipped either frozen or at room temperature.

The data derive from a study of blood T cell repertoires in COVID-19 (TCRdb year 2020). Looking at the study overall: Samples covering the acute and convalescent phases of COVID-19 were provided by collaborators in the United States, Italy and Spain. Where HLA class I and class II types were available, the types were taken from metadata supplied by the sample provider, not from assay-based typing. Nearly every sample came with metadata listing a de-identified subject ID, COVID-19 status, age in years and sex. The samples were drawn from two sources: the first 160 participants of the ongoing ImmuneRACE study, and fewer than 1,500 subjects contributed by 6 global collaborators. Subjects who had been exposed to COVID-19, were actively infected with it, or had recovered from it provided the deeply sampled blood TCRbeta repertoires that made up the dataset. The repertoires were made available in a free public database intended to serve as a resource for research on the immune response to SARS-CoV-2. The material from the prospective study consisted of cDNA or gDNA derived from T cells, B-cell-depleted T cells, or PBMCs.

The study at large found these results: The amount of clinical and demographic metadata varied by source and participant and was provided uncurated.

TCRbeta CDR3 regions were amplified from genomic DNA by means of the immunoSEQ Assay, a bias-controlled multiplex PCR. The source study handled its data this way. Within the assay, amplification of reference gene primers was used to estimate how many nucleated cells each sample contained. To quantify the absolute abundance of each unique TCRbeta CDR3 rearrangement, sequence reads were collapsed and filtered. For each sample, productive Simpson clonality was calculated by taking the square root of Simpson's diversity index across productive rearrangements. Imported from immuneACCESS, the table was reduced by TCRdb to in-frame sequences with V and J called. These copies leave out some clones; in studies compared against another copy, an unresolved V gene accounts for under half, and the cause of the remainder is not known. That table gives V, J and clone size, and the DNA gave D and trimming. Present in this sample are some 310,000 clones, about 90% of which were seen just once. The ten largest clones take up over 8.5% of the sample.

Sequences were obtained from PBMCs or T cells enriched from blood (not recorded which). The rearrangement joined TRBV15 to TRBJ1-2; the D gene is possibly TRBD1, with 5 bases matching. This TCR came from a woman in her 30s who had recovered from COVID-19. The CDR3 here reads CATRGPPGYGYTF. At the DNA level, the sequence is TGTGCCACCAGGGGGCCGCCCGGTTATGGCTACACCTTC.